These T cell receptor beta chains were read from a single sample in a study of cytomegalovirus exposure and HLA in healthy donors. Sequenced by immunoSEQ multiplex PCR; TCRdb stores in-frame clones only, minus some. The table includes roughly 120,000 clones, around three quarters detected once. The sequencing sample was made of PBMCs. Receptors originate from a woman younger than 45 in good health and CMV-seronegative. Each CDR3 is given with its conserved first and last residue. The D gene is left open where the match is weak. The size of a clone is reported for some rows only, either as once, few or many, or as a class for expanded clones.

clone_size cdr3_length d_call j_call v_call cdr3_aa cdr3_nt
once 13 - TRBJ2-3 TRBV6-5 CASSYSTRDTQYF TGTGCCAGCAGTTACTCGACACGGGATACGCAGTATTTT
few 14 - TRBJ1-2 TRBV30 CAWSAVQGAYGYTF TGTGCCTGGAGTGCTGTCCAGGGCGCGTATGGCTACACCTTC
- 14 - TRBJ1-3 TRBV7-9 CASSVGVPGNTIYF TGTGCCAGCAGCGTAGGAGTACCTGGAAACACCATATATTTT
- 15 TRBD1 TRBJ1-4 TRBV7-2 CASSYDRGLNEKLFF TGTGCCAGCAGTTACGACAGGGGACTAAATGAAAAACTGTTTTTT
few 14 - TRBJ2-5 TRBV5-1 CASSLAARQETQYF TGCGCCAGCAGCTTGGCCGCCAGACAAGAGACCCAGTACTTC
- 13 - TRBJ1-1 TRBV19 CASSIGGRAEAFF TGTGCCAGTAGTATAGGTGGCAGGGCAGAAGCTTTCTTT
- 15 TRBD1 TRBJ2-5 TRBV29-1 CSVALGTGMGETQYF TGCAGCGTTGCCCTAGGGACAGGGATGGGGGAGACCCAGTACTTC
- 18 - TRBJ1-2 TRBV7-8 CASSDLSVGPTNNYGYTF TGTGCCAGCTCTGACCTATCTGTGGGGCCGACAAATAACTATGGCTACACCTTC
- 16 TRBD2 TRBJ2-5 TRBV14 CASSHLAGGLGETQYF TGTGCCAGCAGCCACCTAGCGGGGGGGCTCGGAGAGACCCAGTACTTC
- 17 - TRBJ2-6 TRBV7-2 CASSLASAVSGANVLTF TGTGCCAGCAGCTTAGCGAGCGCGGTCTCTGGGGCCAACGTCCTGACTTTC
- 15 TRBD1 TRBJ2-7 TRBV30 CAWLRNRGRKNEQYF TGTGCCTGGTTAAGAAACAGGGGAAGGAAGAACGAGCAGTACTTC
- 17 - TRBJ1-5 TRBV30 CAWSVMGHSYSNQPQHF TGTGCCTGGAGTGTCATGGGACACTCTTATAGCAATCAGCCCCAGCATTTT
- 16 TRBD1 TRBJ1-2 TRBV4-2 CASSQDGVGTGVGYTF TGTGCCAGCAGCCAAGATGGAGTTGGGACAGGGGTAGGCTACACCTTC
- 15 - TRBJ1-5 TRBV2 CASSDGRAGYQPQHF TGTGCCAGCAGTGATGGGAGGGCCGGGTATCAGCCCCAGCATTTT
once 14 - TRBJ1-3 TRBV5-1 CASSLELSGNTIYF TGCGCCAGCAGCTTGGAATTATCTGGAAACACCATATATTTT
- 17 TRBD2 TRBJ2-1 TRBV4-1 CASSQRGTSGGYNEQFF TGCGCCAGCAGCCAAAGAGGGACTAGCGGGGGTTACAATGAGCAGTTCTTC
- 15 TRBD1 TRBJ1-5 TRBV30 CAWSYRGRGNQPQHF TGTGCCTGGAGTTACAGGGGTCGTGGCAATCAGCCCCAGCATTTT
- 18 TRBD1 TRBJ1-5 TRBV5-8 CASSLFPGQGSSNQPQHF TGTGCCAGCAGCTTGTTCCCGGGACAGGGTTCAAGCAATCAGCCCCAGCATTTT
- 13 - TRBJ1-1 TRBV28 CASSPQGSTEAFF TGTGCCAGCAGTCCCCAGGGAAGCACTGAAGCTTTCTTT
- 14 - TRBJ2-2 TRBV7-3 CASSPRIDTGELFF TGTGCCAGCAGCCCTAGAATAGACACCGGGGAGCTGTTTTTT
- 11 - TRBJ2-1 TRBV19 CASSEGIEQFF TGTGCCAGTAGTGAGGGAATCGAGCAGTTCTTC
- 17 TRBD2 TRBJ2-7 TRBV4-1 CASSQVGLAGANYEQYF TGCGCCAGCAGCCAAGTCGGACTAGCGGGGGCGAACTACGAGCAGTACTTC
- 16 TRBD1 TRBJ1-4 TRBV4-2 CASSRTPGQGNEKLFF TGTGCCAGCAGCCGGACTCCGGGACAGGGCAATGAAAAACTGTTTTTT
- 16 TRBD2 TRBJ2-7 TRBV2 CASNHKTSGGDYEQYF TGTGCCAGCAACCACAAAACTAGCGGGGGGGACTACGAGCAGTACTTC
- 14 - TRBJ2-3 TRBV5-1 CASSSRQNTDTQYF TGCGCCAGCAGCTCTCGACAGAACACAGATACGCAGTATTTT
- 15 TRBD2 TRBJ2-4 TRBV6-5 CASSHLAGAFNIQYF TGTGCCAGCAGCCATCTAGCGGGAGCGTTCAACATTCAGTACTTC
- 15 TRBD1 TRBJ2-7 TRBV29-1 CSVELTGGSSYEQYF TGCAGCGTTGAGCTGACAGGGGGGAGCTCCTACGAGCAGTACTTC
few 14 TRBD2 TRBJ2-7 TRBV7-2 CASSQWAGGHEQYF TGTGCCAGCAGCCAGTGGGCGGGAGGCCACGAGCAGTACTTC
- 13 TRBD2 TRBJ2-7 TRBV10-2 CASQTSGAYEQYF TGCGCCAGCCAGACTAGCGGGGCCTACGAGCAGTACTTC
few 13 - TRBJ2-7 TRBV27 CASSLSGSYEQYF TGTGCCAGCAGTTTATCGGGCAGCTACGAGCAGTACTTC
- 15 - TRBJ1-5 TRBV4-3 CASSQEAQSNQPQHF TGCGCCAGCAGCCAAGAAGCACAGAGCAATCAGCCCCAGCATTTT
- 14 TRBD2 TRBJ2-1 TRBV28 CASTTSGAYNEQFF TGTGCCAGCACGACTAGCGGAGCGTACAATGAGCAGTTCTTC
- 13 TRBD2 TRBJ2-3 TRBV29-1 CSGLGGGADTQYF TGCAGCGGGTTGGGCGGGGGAGCAGATACGCAGTATTTT
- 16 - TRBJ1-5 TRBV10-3 CAISAFYVQVLQPQHF TGTGCCATCAGTGCTTTTTACGTTCAAGTTCTACAGCCCCAGCATTTT
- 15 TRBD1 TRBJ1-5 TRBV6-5 CASRPSGGQGQPQHF TGTGCCAGCAGACCCTCAGGGGGCCAGGGTCAGCCCCAGCATTTT
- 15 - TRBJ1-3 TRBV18 CASSPLEGSGNTIYF TGTGCCAGCTCACCCCTAGAGGGCTCTGGAAACACCATATATTTT
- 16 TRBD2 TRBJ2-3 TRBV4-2 CASSQAASGSTDTQYF TGTGCCAGCAGCCAAGCCGCTAGCGGGAGCACAGATACGCAGTATTTT
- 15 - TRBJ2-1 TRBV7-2 CASSLGESSYNEQFF TGTGCCAGCAGCTTAGGAGAGAGCTCCTACAATGAGCAGTTCTTC
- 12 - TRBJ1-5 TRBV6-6 CASARGDQPQHF TGTGCTAGCGCGCGGGGAGATCAGCCCCAGCATTTT
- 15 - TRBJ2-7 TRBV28 CASSLYQGRPYEQYF TGTGCCAGCAGTTTATATCAGGGAAGGCCCTACGAGCAGTACTTC
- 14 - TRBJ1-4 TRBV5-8 CASATKGINEKLFF TGTGCCAGCGCGACGAAGGGGATCAATGAAAAACTGTTTTTT
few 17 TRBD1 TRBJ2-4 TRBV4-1 CASSQTGTGVAKNIQYF TGCGCCAGCAGCCAAACCGGGACAGGAGTAGCCAAAAACATTCAGTACTTC
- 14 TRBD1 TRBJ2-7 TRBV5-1 CASSPRQGDYEQYF TGCGCCAGCAGTCCTAGACAGGGGGACTACGAGCAGTACTTC
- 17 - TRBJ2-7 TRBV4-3 CASSQVLSHQIVYEQYF TGCGCCAGCAGCCAAGTCCTTTCCCACCAGATCGTCTACGAGCAGTACTTC
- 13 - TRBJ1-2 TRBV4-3 CASSQGRGESYTF TGCGCCAGCAGCCAAGGCAGGGGAGAAAGCTACACCTTC
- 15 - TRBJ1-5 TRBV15 CATSRGRQTNQPQHF TGTGCCACCAGCAGAGGAAGGCAGACAAATCAGCCCCAGCATTTT